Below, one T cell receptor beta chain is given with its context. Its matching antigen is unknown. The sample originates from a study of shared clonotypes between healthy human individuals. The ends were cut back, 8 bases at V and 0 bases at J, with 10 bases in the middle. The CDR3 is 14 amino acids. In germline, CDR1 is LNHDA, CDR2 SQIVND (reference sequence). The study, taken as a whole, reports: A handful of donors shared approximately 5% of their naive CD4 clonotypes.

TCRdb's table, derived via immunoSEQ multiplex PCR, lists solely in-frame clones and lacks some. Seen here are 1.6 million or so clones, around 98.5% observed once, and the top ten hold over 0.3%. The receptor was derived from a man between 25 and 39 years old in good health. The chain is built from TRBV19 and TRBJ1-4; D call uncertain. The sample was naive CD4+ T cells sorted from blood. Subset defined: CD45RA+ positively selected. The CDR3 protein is CASGHGATNEKLFF. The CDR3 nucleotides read TGTGCCAGTGGTCACGGTGCAACTAATGAAAAACTGTTTTTT.